This entry concerns a single T cell receptor (beta chain). Time point of the sample: patch test 2, 6 weeks after DPC sensitization. Noted treatment: therapeutic diphenylcyclopropenone sensitization with weekly scalp DPC. With V trimmed by 5 bases and J by 7 bases, 3 bases remained unmatched. Germline assignment: CDR1 SQVTM and CDR2 ANQGSEA. This CDR3 is built from 13 residues. This record comes from a study of human T cells and chemical hapten exposure. TCRdb recomputed calls from the RACE reads with MiXCR, one row per CDR3 protein. The table has around 360,000 distinct CDR3 sequences, 6% to 7% seen once.

The chain employs TRBV29-1 and TRBJ1-6; TRBD1 matches 9 bases. The source of this sequence is a woman between 18 and 30 years old with alopecia areata. Some clones in this sample may be carry-over from other donors' samples. The starting material was whole blood, obtained in connection with sensitization to the hapten diphenylcyclopropenone (DPC). In nucleotides, the CDR3 is TGCAGCGTTTGGGACAGGGCCAATTCACCCCTCCACTTT. This encodes CSVWDRANSPLHF.